The clone carrying this TCR beta chain occurred many times. No antigen is known for it. The starting material, 8 to 10 ml of fresh peripheral blood, provided the PBMCs. The sample belongs to a study of Graves' ophthalmopathy and Graves' hyperthyroidism. Study-level background: At the time of initial diagnosis and before any treatment, peripheral blood was collected. Study-wide results and limits: Blood contained most expanded thyroid clonotypes exceeding 0.001 frequency.

Amplification of the TCR beta CDR3 regions used RNA transcripts (as template). First-round RT-PCR with HTBI primers preceded a second-round multiplex PCR. TCRdb passed the multiplex PCR reads through MiXCR, listing each CDR3 protein once. This sample has 600,000 to 650,000 distinct CDR3 sequences, with about 20% found just once. Deletions cut 4 bases from V and 0 bases from J, with 14 bases between. Germline CDR1 reads SGHRS; CDR2 reads YFSETQ. The length of the CDR3 is 15 residues. The rearrangement links TRBV5-1 to TRBJ2-7; D unclear. Sequences were obtained from peripheral blood. The sequence derives from a woman in her late teens or twenties with stable Graves' hyperthyroidism. Some clones in this sample may be carry-over from other donors' samples. CDR3 in amino acids: CASSIRRVSSYEQYF. CDR3 coding DNA: TGCGCCAGCAGCATCCGCCGTGTTAGCTCCTACGAGCAGTACTTC.